The 5 T cell receptor beta chains below come from one sample, sequenced in a study of blood T cell repertoires in COVID-19. Clones were read by immunoSEQ multiplex PCR, and TCRdb kept only the in-frame ones, dropping some. Here the sample spans some 35,000 clones, roughly 80% being singletons. Sample: peripheral blood. The receptors shown here come from a man in his sixties or seventies with acute or convalescent COVID-19.

The chain is built from TRBV18 and TRBJ1-2; D gene uncertain. Trimming stripped 5 bases from V and 4 bases from J, with 11 bases between. CDR1 is KGHSH and CDR2 is LQKENI in the germline V gene. This CDR3 spans 13 amino acids. CDR3 sequence reads: CASSIRRSYGYTF. In DNA form, the CDR3 reads TGTGCCAGCTCAATACGGCGGTCCTATGGCTACACCTTC.

J is TRBJ1-3 and V is TRBV6-5, with D perhaps TRBD1 (5 bases). The CDR3 length is 15 residues. From germline, CDR1 is MNHEY and CDR2 SVGAGI. Trimming pared 6 bases from V and 0 bases from J, leaving 12 bases between. The chain's CDR3 is CASSRSTGSGNTIYF. The DNA for the CDR3 is TGTGCCAGCAGCAGAAGTACAGGCTCTGGAAACACCATATATTTT.

The chain recombines TRBV7-6 with TRBJ1-6; 10 nucleotides agree with TRBD1. The ends lost 4 bases at V and 7 bases at J; junction bases unmatched: 1. The germline gives CDR1 SGHVS, CDR2 FNYEAQ. The CDR3 is made up of 14 amino acids. The CDR3 is CASSWTGGNSPLHF. The CDR3 region has the DNA TGTGCCAGCAGCTGGACAGGGGGGAATTCACCCCTCCACTTT.

The chain employs TRBV25-1 and TRBJ1-3, with 8 bases fitting TRBD1. Germline lookup yields CDR1 MGHDK and CDR2 SYGVNS. Losses at the gene ends were 6 bases for V and 4 bases for J; bases not matched to a gene: 5. The CDR3 has 14 residues. The CDR3 DNA reads TGTGCCAGCAGGACAGGGGTGTTCGGAAACACCATATATTTT. This translates into CASRTGVFGNTIYF.

The sample holds a few counts of this clone. The V gene is TRBV19, the J gene TRBJ1-6; the D is unclear. The CDR3 spans 19 residues. The germline CDR1 and CDR2 sequences are LNHDA and SQIVND (reference sequence). V lost 3 bases, J lost 0 bases, and 18 bases lay in between. The CDR3 sequence is CASSIGGRPGASYNSPLHF. DNA of the CDR3: TGTGCCAGTAGTATTGGTGGCAGGCCCGGTGCCTCCTATAATTCACCCCTCCACTTT. The full variable domain, rest sourced from reference TRBV19 and TRBJ1-6, is DGGITQSPKYLFRKEGQNVTLSCEQNLNHDAMYWYRQDPGQGLRLIYYSQIVNDFQKGDIAEGYSVSREKKESFPLTVTSAQKNPTAFYLCASSIGGRPGASYNSPLHFGNGTRLTVT.